These 19 T cell receptor beta chains share one sample of origin, sequenced in a study of yellow fever vaccine responses in identical twins. A single record per CDR3 protein comes from TCRdb applying MiXCR to the RT-PCR reads. The sample includes over a thousand distinct CDR3 sequences, about 86% of them seen just once. The material sequenced was T cells from blood (PBMCs), unsorted or a sorted subset (not recorded which), taken before or after yellow fever vaccination (not recorded which). Receptors originate from a female donor who received the yellow fever vaccine.

The rearrangement uses TRBV10-3 and TRBJ2-1; TRBD2 aligns across 8 bases. This CDR3 region has 12 residues. CDR1 is ENHRY and CDR2 is SYGVKD in the germline V gene. Trimming removed 11 bases from V and 9 bases from J; junction bases left unmatched: 9. The CDR3 protein is CAGSGGLGEQFF. CDR3 bases: TGTGCCGGATCGGGGGGGTTGGGTGAGCAGTTCTTC.

The J gene is TRBJ2-2, the V gene TRBV12-3 or TRBV12-4; 10 nucleotides agree with TRBD2. V trimming: 5 bases; J trimming: 3 bases; junction bases outside the gene matches: 3. CDR3 length: 15 amino acids. CDR3 sequence (DNA): TGTGCCAGCAGTGATCTAGCGGGAGACACCGGGGAGCTGTTTTTT. Translation: CASSDLAGDTGELFF.

The chain couples TRBV12-3 or TRBV12-4 to TRBJ2-1; 8 bases fit TRBD2. The CDR3 totals 13 residues. V shed 7 bases and J 4 bases; nucleotides not matched to a gene: 3. The CDR3 loop reads CASNVAGYNEQFF. CDR3 DNA sequence: TGTGCCAGCAATGTAGCGGGGTACAATGAGCAGTTCTTC.

The chain uses TRBV7-6 and TRBJ2-5; 10 positions agree with TRBD2. Germline loops: CDR1 SGHVS, CDR2 FNYEAQ. The CDR3 loop spans 14 amino acids. Trimming took 3 bases from V and 10 from J; bases not matched to a gene: 8. CDR3 protein: CASSFSSGGYGQYF. CDR3 bases: TGTGCCAGCAGCTTTTCTAGCGGGGGTTATGGCCAGTACTTC.

The chain carries TRBV2 and TRBJ2-5; D uncertain. V was cut by 5 bases and J by 0 bases, with 10 bases left in between. Germline V lookup: CDR1 SNHLY, CDR2 FYNNEI. There are 14 residues in the CDR3. CDR3 DNA: TGTGCCAGCAGTAGCCACCCGTACCAAGAGACCCAGTACTTC. Translation: CASSSHPYQETQYF.

The chain has TRBV11-2 and TRBJ2-1, with D perhaps matching TRBD2 (5 bases). Germline values: CDR1 SGHAT, CDR2 FQNNGV. The CDR3 totals 16 residues. Trimming took 5 bases from V and 0 from J, leaving 14 bases between them. The CDR3 loop is CASSPPRESSYNEQFF. In DNA, the CDR3 is TGTGCCAGCAGCCCCCCTCGGGAAAGCTCCTACAATGAGCAGTTCTTC. Together with reference TRBV11-2 and TRBJ2-1, the CDR3 gives the full variable domain: EAGVAQSPRYKIIEKRQSVAFWCNPISGHATLYWYQQILGQGPKLLIQFQNNGVVDDSQLPKDRFSAERLKGVDSTLKIQPAKLEDSAVYLCASSPPRESSYNEQFFGPGTRLTVL.

The sample holds a few counts of this clonotype. The V gene is TRBV3-1, the J gene TRBJ2-1; 9 bases map to TRBD2. This CDR3 is 18 amino acids long. CDR1 is LGHDT, CDR2 YNNKEL, per germline (reference sequence). Trimming cost V 3 bases and J 3 bases; bases outside gene matches: 12. The CDR3 reads CASSHPGGGGVNYNEQFF. The CDR3 DNA sequence: TGTGCCAGCAGCCATCCGGGTGGCGGGGGGGTTAACTACAATGAGCAGTTCTTC.

This clonotype was picked up a small number of times. The rearrangement uses TRBV6-4 and TRBJ1-2; D unclear. CDR1 and CDR2 from the germline V gene are MRHNA and SNTAGT. The CDR3 is 14 residues long. V dropped 2 bases and J dropped 4 bases, with 11 bases sitting between them. The CDR3 sequence is CASSDAPTGYGYTF. For the CDR3, the DNA is TGTGCCAGCAGTGACGCCCCCACGGGCTATGGCTACACCTTC.

Only a few counts were recorded for this clonotype. The chain couples TRBV4-3 to TRBJ2-1; D might be TRBD2 (6 bases). Trimming shortened V by 0 bases and J by 0 bases, and 9 bases separated the two germline ends. CDR3 length equals 16 residues. Germline-derived CDR1 and CDR2 are LGHNA and YSLEER. CDR3 protein: CASSQDSGSSYNEQFF. CDR3 sequence (DNA): TGCGCCAGCAGCCAAGATTCCGGGAGCTCCTACAATGAGCAGTTCTTC.

CDR3: CSARMDRAFYEQYF. The CDR3 nucleotides read TGCAGTGCTAGAATGGACAGGGCCTTCTACGAGCAGTACTTC. V is TRBV20-1 and J is TRBJ2-7, with TRBD1 identical over 8 bases. Germline loops: CDR1 DFQATT, CDR2 SNEGSKA (reference sequence). CDR3 length: 14 amino acids. The trim removed 2 bases at V and 3 bases at J, leaving 6 bases unmatched.

The chain is built from TRBV9 and TRBJ2-1; 7 bases map to TRBD1. CDR3 length equals 14 residues. CDR1 is SGDLS, CDR2 YYNGEE, per germline. Unmatched junction bases numbered 3, after V lost 1 base and J lost 5 bases. CDR3 sequence (DNA): TGTGCCAGCAGCGTAAGGGGGCTAAACAATGAGCAGTTCTTC. Protein sequence: CASSVRGLNNEQFF.

The V gene is TRBV7-6, the J gene TRBJ2-7; 8 bases are shared with TRBD2. The V segment lost 5 bases and the J segment 2 bases; nucleotides outside the gene matches: 8. CDR1 and CDR2 (germline): SGHVS, FNYEAQ. The CDR3 is 15 residues long. CDR3 DNA: TGTGCCAGCAGCCTAAGGACTAGCTCCGCCTACGAGCAGTACTTC. Its protein is CASSLRTSSAYEQYF.

This chain connects TRBV10-1 to TRBJ2-4, with a weak D call TRBD2 (6 bases). Trimming cost V 6 bases and J 0 bases, with 12 bases left between them. Looked up from germline, CDR1 is WNHNN and CDR2 is SYGVQD (reference sequence). This CDR3 is built from 15 residues. The CDR3 region is CASRGGYVAKNIQYF. CDR3 in DNA: TGCGCCAGCAGGGGGGGATACGTAGCCAAAAACATTCAGTACTTC.

This clonotype has only one observation. This chain links TRBV5-4 with TRBJ2-7; 7 nucleotides agree with TRBD1. CDR1 and CDR2 (germline): SGHNT, YYREEE (reference sequence). J gave up 6 bases and V 0 bases, and 9 bases lay outside the gene matches. This CDR3 has 15 amino acids. The CDR3 DNA reads as TGTGCCAGCAGCTTGGCCCACAGGGGTTCGGGCGAGCAGTACTTC. Translation gives CASSLAHRGSGEQYF.

CDR3 DNA sequence: TGCGCCAGCAGGACAAGCAGGGTGCACAATGAGCAGTTCTTC. The encoded protein is CASRTSRVHNEQFF. The V and J genes are TRBV10-1 and TRBJ2-1, with a weak D call TRBD1 (5 bases). V lost 6 bases, J lost 5 bases, and 14 bases lay in between. Germline assignment: CDR1 WNHNN and CDR2 SYGVQD (reference sequence). This CDR3 has 14 residues.

This rearrangement joins TRBV20-1 to TRBJ2-5; the D is unclear. In germline, CDR1 is DFQATT, CDR2 SNEGSKA (reference sequence). This CDR3 is 14 amino acids long. Trimming pared 0 bases from V and 5 bases from J, leaving 13 bases between. The CDR3 nucleotides read TGCAGTGCTAGAGATGGCTCTAGGGCGGAGACCCAGTACTTC. Translated: CSARDGSRAETQYF.

The chain couples TRBV24-1 to TRBJ1-2, with 7 bases identical to TRBD1. V lost 9 bases to trimming and J lost 1 base; unmatched junction nucleotides: 10. This CDR3 has 15 residues. Germline V gives CDR1 KGHDR, CDR2 SFDVKD. CDR3 sequence reads: CATEVGGRDNYGYTF. In nucleotides, the CDR3 is TGTGCCACCGAGGTAGGGGGCAGGGATAACTATGGCTACACCTTC.

This clonotype is classed as hyperexpanded. J is TRBJ1-2 and V is TRBV6-5; 7 positions match TRBD1. The V segment lost 2 bases and the J segment 2 bases; nucleotides outside the gene matches: 8. The CDR3 totals 16 residues. Germline CDR1 is MNHEY and CDR2 is SVGAGI. CDR3 nucleotides: TGTGCCAGCAGTTACAGGAGGCAGGGGGTGAACTATGGCTACACCTTC. It yields the protein CASSYRRQGVNYGYTF.

The gene calls are TRBV13 and TRBJ1-1, with D tentatively TRBD1 (6 bases). With 0 bases removed from V and 6 bases from J, the gap between germline ends came to 11 bases. This CDR3 spans 14 amino acids. The germline V gene encodes CDR1 PRHDT and CDR2 FYEKMQ (reference sequence). For the CDR3, the DNA is TGTGCCAGCAGCTTAGGCCCCGACAGGTCTGAAGCTTTCTTT. It encodes CASSLGPDRSEAFF.